This passage covers 19 T cell receptor beta chains from one sample sequenced in a study of cytomegalovirus exposure and HLA in healthy donors (dated by TCRdb to 2015 to 2018). The library was generated by the immunoSEQ multiplex PCR assay. A mixture of 60 forward primers for TCR Vbeta segments and 13 reverse primers for TCR Jbeta segments was used in the multiplex PCR. The table comes from immuneACCESS by way of TCRdb, which keeps in-frame sequences with V and J called. Part of the clones is missing from these tables; in studies checked, under half for an unresolved V gene and the rest for unknown reasons. The sample table contains about 92,000 clones; only one count was recorded for roughly 70% of them. The biggest ten clones account for under 3% of the sample. What was sequenced was PBMCs. These receptors were obtained from a man aged 45-65 years in good health and CMV-seronegative.

The chain has TRBV27 and TRBJ1-2; no clear D gene. Germline CDR1 reads MNHEY; CDR2 reads SMNVEV (reference sequence). The length of the CDR3 is 15 residues. The V and J ends lost 0 bases and 0 bases respectively, with 8 bases between them. The chain's CDR3 is CASSLSAYTNYGYTF. The CDR3 DNA sequence: TGTGCCAGCAGTTTATCGGCTTACACTAACTATGGCTACACCTTC.

The chain combines TRBV7-9 with TRBJ1-1; 7 nucleotides align to TRBD1. V lost 1 base to trimming and J lost 4 bases; unmatched junction nucleotides: 9. The germline CDR1 and CDR2 sequences are SEHNR and FQNEAQ (reference sequence). This CDR3 spans 16 amino acids. CDR3 in amino acids: CASSLGGGDLSTEAFF. The CDR3 region has the DNA TGTGCCAGCAGCTTAGGAGGGGGCGATTTGAGCACTGAAGCTTTCTTT. The whole variable domain, remainder taken from reference TRBV7-9 and TRBJ1-1, is DTGVSQNPRHKITKRGQNVTFRCDPISEHNRLYWYRQTLGQGPEFLTYFQNEAQLEKSRLLSDRFSAERPKGSFSTLEIQRTEQGDSAMYLCASSLGGGDLSTEAFFGQGTRLTVV.

The genes are TRBV4-2 and TRBJ2-7, with a weak D call TRBD1 (5 bases). The V end lost 0 bases, the J end lost 5 bases, and 17 bases lay between the germline ends. Germline V lookup: CDR1 LGHNA, CDR2 YNFKEQ. CDR3 length: 16 amino acids. CDR3 residues: CASSQEARKGWDEQYF. The CDR3 nucleotides read TGTGCCAGCAGCCAAGAAGCTCGGAAGGGGTGGGACGAGCAGTACTTC.

The chain has TRBV5-1 and TRBJ2-3, with D unresolved. The germline V gene encodes CDR1 SGHRS and CDR2 YFSETQ. The CDR3 covers 14 residues. Trimming shortened V by 0 bases and J by 6 bases, and 11 bases separated the two germline ends. The CDR3 sequence: CASSLVQASDTQYF. In nucleotides, the CDR3 is TGCGCCAGCAGCTTGGTCCAGGCGAGCGATACGCAGTATTTT.

The V call is TRBV27, the J call TRBJ1-5, with D possibly being TRBD1 (5 bases). The CDR3 covers 15 residues. V lost 2 bases to trimming and J lost 6 bases, with 14 bases between them. CDR1 is MNHEY, CDR2 SMNVEV, per germline (reference sequence). The CDR3 DNA reads TGTGCCAGCAGTTTAATGTCTGGGGGGATTCAGCCCCAGCATTTT. Residues: CASSLMSGGIQPQHF.

This clone was found a few times. The CDR3 here is CASSRDRPTDTQYF. Written as DNA, the CDR3 is TGCGCCAGCAGCCGGGACAGGCCCACAGATACGCAGTATTTT. The chain couples TRBV5-1 to TRBJ2-3; 8 nucleotides agree with TRBD1. V dropped 4 bases and J dropped 2; count of bases not matched to a gene: 3. In germline, CDR1 is SGHRS, CDR2 YFSETQ. The CDR3 has 14 residues.

This clone came up a few times. The J gene is TRBJ1-1, the V gene TRBV6-4; TRBD1 is a possible D gene (6 bases). The V and J ends lost 0 bases and 1 base respectively, with 6 bases between them. This CDR3 comprises 14 residues. Germline CDR1 MRHNA, CDR2 SNTAGT. The CDR3 reads CASSDSDRNTEAFF. The CDR3 region has the DNA TGTGCCAGCAGTGACTCGGACAGGAACACTGAAGCTTTCTTT.

The rearrangement uses TRBV7-9 and TRBJ2-7, with a possible D match to TRBD1 (7 bases). The CDR3 loop spans 15 amino acids. Trimming cost V 5 bases and J 6 bases, with 20 bases left between them. Germline V CDR1 and CDR2: SEHNR, FQNEAQ (reference sequence). The CDR3 region has the DNA TGTGCCAGCAGCCAGCTGGGGACAGTGGGAGGCGAGCAGTACTTC. Translating gives CASSQLGTVGGEQYF.

The chain couples TRBV11-2 to TRBJ1-2; D not resolved. Germline lookup yields CDR1 SGHAT and CDR2 FQNNGV. V was shortened by 6 bases and J by 0 bases, with 8 bases between the two germline ends. The CDR3 totals 13 residues. The CDR3 loop is CASRMATNYGYTF. CDR3 in DNA: TGTGCCAGCAGGATGGCCACTAACTATGGCTACACCTTC.

The chain combines TRBV5-1 with TRBJ2-3; 7 bases line up with TRBD1. The CDR3 runs to 15 residues. Germline V gives CDR1 SGHRS, CDR2 YFSETQ. Unmatched junction bases numbered 7, after V lost 4 bases and J lost 2 bases. CDR3 region: CASSRGQTFTDTQYF. The CDR3 DNA reads TGCGCCAGCAGCAGGGGACAGACCTTCACAGATACGCAGTATTTT.

The chain recombines TRBV5-8 with TRBJ1-1; 9 nucleotides match TRBD1. CDR1 and CDR2 from the germline V gene are SGHTS and YDEGEE. This CDR3 is 15 amino acids long. With 4 bases clipped from V and 4 bases from J, the junction kept 8 bases outside the gene matches. CDR3 amino acids: CASSPLQGAGTEAFF. DNA for the CDR3: TGTGCCAGCAGCCCGTTACAGGGGGCCGGCACTGAAGCTTTCTTT.

The chain couples TRBV5-1 to TRBJ2-2, with D perhaps TRBD1 (5 bases). Trimming took off 7 bases at V and 6 bases at J, with 19 bases between the two ends. From germline, CDR1 is SGHRS and CDR2 YFSETQ. The CDR3 loop spans 15 amino acids. In DNA form, the CDR3 reads TGCGCCAGCCGCGGACATCCTGACGGGCCCGGGGAGCTGTTTTTT. Encoded protein: CASRGHPDGPGELFF.

The V call is TRBV5-4, the J call TRBJ2-3; unclear D gene. Trimming took 5 bases from V and 0 from J, leaving 16 bases between them. Germline lookup yields CDR1 SGHNT and CDR2 YYREEE (reference sequence). This CDR3 is 16 amino acids long. CDR3 DNA sequence: TGTGCCAGCAGTTCCCGAGCGTCTGCTAGCACAGATACGCAGTATTTT. Amino acid sequence: CASSSRASASTDTQYF.

The chain joins TRBV7-9 to TRBJ2-5; 13 nucleotides line up with TRBD2. V lost 5 bases and J lost 4; bases outside the gene matches: 7. This CDR3 spans 16 amino acids. Germline V lookup: CDR1 SEHNR, CDR2 FQNEAQ (reference sequence). CDR3 sequence reads: CASSPRLAGGLETQYF. The CDR3 DNA reads as TGTGCCAGCAGCCCTCGACTAGCGGGAGGCCTAGAGACCCAGTACTTC. The complete variable domain, with remaining parts taken from reference TRBV7-9 and TRBJ2-5, reads DTGVSQNPRHKITKRGQNVTFRCDPISEHNRLYWYRQTLGQGPEFLTYFQNEAQLEKSRLLSDRFSAERPKGSFSTLEIQRTEQGDSAMYLCASSPRLAGGLETQYFGPGTRLLVL.

The rearrangement uses TRBV7-9 and TRBJ1-4, with D maybe TRBD1 (5 bases). Trimming removed 5 bases at V and 7 bases at J, with 20 bases between. CDR1 SEHNR and CDR2 FQNEAQ come from the germline V gene (reference sequence). The CDR3 length is 16 residues. The CDR3 protein is CASSRRRAQDLEKLFF. CDR3 sequence (DNA): TGTGCCAGCAGCCGGCGACGGGCACAGGACCTTGAAAAACTGTTTTTT.

This clone came up once. This chain joins TRBV11-2 and TRBJ2-1; 9 bases agree with TRBD2. Germline V lookup: CDR1 SGHAT, CDR2 FQNNGV. The CDR3 has 15 residues. J was trimmed by 6 bases and V by 5 bases; bases with no gene match: 8. The CDR3 sequence: CASSRLAGGFNEQFF. Written as DNA, the CDR3 is TGTGCCAGCAGCCGACTGGCGGGGGGGTTCAATGAGCAGTTCTTC.

The gene calls are TRBV5-1 and TRBJ2-2; D gene unclear. Per germline, CDR1 SGHRS and CDR2 YFSETQ. Between the trimmed V and J ends, which lost 7 bases and 0 bases, there was a span of 10 bases. The CDR3 extends over 14 amino acids. This CDR3 reads CASFDGANTGELFF. The DNA for the CDR3 is TGCGCCAGCTTCGACGGAGCGAACACCGGGGAGCTGTTTTTT.

The chain has TRBV10-3 and TRBJ1-4; D call uncertain. The CDR3 length is 15 residues. V was trimmed by 5 bases and J by 6 bases, leaving 16 bases between them. CDR1 and CDR2 (germline): ENHRY, SYGVKD. The CDR3 DNA is TGTGCCATCAGTAATTCCGGGTCCGGCCATGAAAAACTGTTTTTT. Translating gives CAISNSGSGHEKLFF.

This rearrangement joins TRBV29-1 to TRBJ2-2, with a tentative D call TRBD1 (6 bases). Trimming cost V 5 bases and J 2 bases, with 12 bases left between them. The germline V gene encodes CDR1 SQVTM and CDR2 ANQGSEA. The CDR3 loop spans 14 amino acids. CDR3 region: CSVLRGFNTGELFF. CDR3 nucleotides: TGCAGCGTTTTGAGGGGGTTCAACACCGGGGAGCTGTTTTTT.